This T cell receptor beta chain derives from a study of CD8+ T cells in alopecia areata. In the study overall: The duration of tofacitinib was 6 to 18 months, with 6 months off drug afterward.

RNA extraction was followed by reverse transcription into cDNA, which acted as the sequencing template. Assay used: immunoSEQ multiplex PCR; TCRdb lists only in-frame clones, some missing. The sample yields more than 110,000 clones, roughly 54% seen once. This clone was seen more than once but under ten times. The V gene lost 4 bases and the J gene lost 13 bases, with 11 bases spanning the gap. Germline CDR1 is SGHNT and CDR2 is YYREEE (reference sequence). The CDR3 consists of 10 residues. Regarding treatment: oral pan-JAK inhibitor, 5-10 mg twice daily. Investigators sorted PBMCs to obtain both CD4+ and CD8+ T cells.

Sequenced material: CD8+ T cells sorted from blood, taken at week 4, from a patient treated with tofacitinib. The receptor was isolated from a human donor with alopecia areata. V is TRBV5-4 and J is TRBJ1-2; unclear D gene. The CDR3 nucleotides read TGTGCCAGCAGCACTACGTCGGGCACCTTC. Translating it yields CASSTTSGTF.